This T cell receptor (beta chain) was identified in a study of beta chain features in type 1 diabetes. The authors reverse transcribed all of the isolated RNA, so sequencing captured expressed TCRB transcripts. The method was immunoSEQ multiplex PCR; TCRdb's version includes in-frame clones alone and lacks a portion of them. The data hold 430,000 or so clones, with approximately 10% observed a single time. This receptor was taken from a woman between 18 and 29 years old in good health. The material sequenced was naive CD4+ T cells from blood.

The CDR3 DNA is TGTGCCACCAGCAGATCGGGACTAGCGGGAAACTACGAGCAGTACTTC. This translates into CATSRSGLAGNYEQYF. This chain uses TRBV15 with TRBJ2-7; 13 positions match TRBD2. Germline trimming cut 2 bases from V and 3 bases from J; bases unmatched to any gene: 4. Germline V CDR1 and CDR2: LNHNV, YYDKDF (reference sequence). This CDR3 contains 16 residues.